The 3 T cell receptor beta chains listed next were all sequenced from one sample in a study of early T cells in non-severe SARS-CoV-2 infection (dated by TCRdb to about 2021). Receptor amplification or capture employed 5' RACE. Sequencing took place on a NextSeq 500. Starting from the raw public reads, TCRdb applied fastp trimming at Q25, assembled clones with MiXCR and retained in-frame beta chains. Merged by CDR3 protein, the rows form single entries marked with the most common genes and DNA. The sample yields roughly 70,000 distinct CDR3 sequences; roughly 18% were counted once. Clones ranked in the top ten supply about 8.8% of the sample. Sequencing used whole blood, obtained at baseline. These receptors were taken from an adult who was a healthcare worker with PCR-confirmed SARS-CoV-2 infection or an uninfected control (not recorded which).

This clonotype occurred a few times. The CDR3 reads CSASRTDAKNIQYF. The CDR3 nucleotides are TGCAGTGCTTCCCGGACGGATGCCAAAAACATTCAGTACTTC. The rearrangement joins TRBV20-1 to TRBJ2-4, with D hard to call. CDR1 and CDR2 from the germline V gene are DFQATT and SNEGSKA (reference sequence). The CDR3 is 14 amino acids. The V and J ends lost 5 bases and 1 base respectively, with 12 bases between them.

The chain employs TRBV29-1 and TRBJ1-5; tentative D call: TRBD1 (5 bases). CDR3 length equals 13 residues. With 7 bases removed from V and 5 bases from J, the gap between germline ends came to 15 bases. CDR1 is SQVTM, CDR2 ANQGSEA, per germline. This chain's CDR3 is CSARGGFDQPQHF. CDR3 nucleotides: TGCAGCGCCCGGGGCGGGTTCGATCAGCCCCAGCATTTT.

V and J are TRBV5-1 and TRBJ2-6; no definite D call. Germline CDR1 SGHRS, CDR2 YFSETQ. V was shortened by 4 bases and J by 11 bases, with 13 bases between the two germline ends. The CDR3 consists of 13 residues. This CDR3 reads CASSPSIVDVLTF. In DNA, the CDR3 is TGCGCCAGCAGCCCATCGATTGTTGACGTCCTGACTTTC.